These T cell receptor beta chains were read from a single sample in a study of T cell responses to AZD1222 COVID-19 vaccine. The data were produced by immunoSEQ multiplex PCR, yet TCRdb's version contains in-frame clones alone and is incomplete. The table records approximately 150,000 clones, about 90% of them present only once. This material consisted of peripheral blood, taken on day 0 of AZD1222 vaccination. The receptors come from an adult in good health. CDR3s leave out the opening cysteine and the closing phenylalanine or tryptophan.

V,CDR3
TRBV6-5,ASSSGTGGFSPLH
TRBV7-9,ASRTLSSGIGGTEAF
TRBV30,AWRQSNEQF
TRBV19,ASRPGQGGVSTEAF
TRBV7-8,ASSLGGATEAF
TRBV27,ASSFSIGTDTQY
TRBV18,ASSPPGAGELF
TRBV27,ASSYDRGTGELF
TRBV4-2,ASSPDREPYEQY
TRBV10-1,ATQPQGEQY
TRBV27,ASSLSRGEAF
TRBV28,ASSWTGFRSGHQPQH
TRBV19,ASRIGAGNQPQH
TRBV27,ASTPVEGSYNSPLH
TRBV6-2/TRBV6-3,ASSSTGNNQPQH
TRBV5-1,ASSYDAGSNYGYT